This passage covers 6 T cell receptor beta chains from one sample sequenced in a study of T-cell memory formation after mild COVID-19. A single record per CDR3 protein comes from TCRdb applying MiXCR to the 5' RACE reads. The table records about 430,000 distinct CDR3 sequences, roughly 17% of them present only once. Sequencing input: PBMCs or a T cell subset sorted from them (not recorded which). The receptor source for this set is a man in his late teens or twenties who had mild COVID-19 (a few samples of this study predate the infection). Cell type and time point are not known.

A single count supports this clonotype. V usage is TRBV7-9 and J usage is TRBJ2-2, with D perhaps given as TRBD1 or TRBD2 (6 bases each). The V gene lost 4 bases and the J gene lost 0 bases, with 15 bases spanning the gap. The length of the CDR3 is 17 residues. The germline V gene encodes CDR1 SEHNR and CDR2 FQNEAQ (reference sequence). The CDR3 DNA follows: TGTGCCAGCAGCTATAAGGGGGGATACGCGAACACCGGGGAGCTGTTTTTT. Residues: CASSYKGGYANTGELFF.

The table lists this clonotype with a few counts. The chain uses TRBV29-1 and TRBJ2-5, with D possibly being TRBD2 (5 bases). V lost 5 bases and J lost 5, with 18 bases in between. This CDR3 comprises 14 residues. Germline lookup yields CDR1 SQVTM and CDR2 ANQGSEA. Here the CDR3 DNA reads TGCAGCGTTTCCCCTAGCCGATGGGTGGAGACCCAGTACTTC. Its translation is CSVSPSRWVETQYF.

This clonotype was detected a few times. V is TRBV6-5 and J is TRBJ1-2, with D possibly being TRBD1 (5 bases). V lost 6 bases, J lost 4 bases, and 15 bases lay in between. Germline CDR1 and CDR2: MNHEY and SVGAGI. This CDR3 is 14 amino acids long. The CDR3 spells CASSPGRAGYGYTF. The DNA for the CDR3 is TGTGCCAGCAGCCCGGGACGGGCGGGCTATGGCTACACCTTC.

The genes are TRBV20-1 and TRBJ2-5; weak D call: TRBD2 (5 bases). The CDR3 sequence is 12 residues long. The V gene lost 6 bases and the J gene lost 0 bases, with 8 bases spanning the gap. Germline V gene lookup returns CDR1 DFQATT and CDR2 SNEGSKA (reference sequence). The CDR3, as DNA: TGCAGTGCGGAGGCGTACCAAGAGACCCAGTACTTC. It codes for CSAEAYQETQYF.

The V call is TRBV5-6, the J call TRBJ1-6; 8 bases are a match to TRBD1. In germline, CDR1 is SGHDT, CDR2 YYEEEE. CDR3 length equals 16 residues. V dropped 1 base and J dropped 10; count of bases not matched to a gene: 10. CDR3 sequence reads: CASSLPGQGKESPLHF. CDR3 sequence (DNA): TGTGCCAGCAGCTTGCCCGGACAGGGTAAAGAATCACCCCTCCACTTT.

The chain has TRBV7-3 and TRBJ1-2, with D unclear. Germline CDR1 is SGHTA and CDR2 is FQGTGA. This CDR3 has 12 amino acids. Deletions cut 3 bases from V and 4 bases from J, with 6 bases between. CDR3 nucleotide sequence: TGTGCCAGCAGCTTTTCCCTCTATGGCTACACCTTC. Protein product: CASSFSLYGYTF. Complete variable domain (other parts from reference TRBV7-3 and TRBJ1-2): GAGVSQTPSNKVTEKGKYVELRCDPISGHTALYWYRQSLGQGPEFLIYFQGTGAADDSGLPNDRFFAVRPEGSVSTLKIQRTERGDSAVYLCASSFSLYGYTFGSGTRLTVV.